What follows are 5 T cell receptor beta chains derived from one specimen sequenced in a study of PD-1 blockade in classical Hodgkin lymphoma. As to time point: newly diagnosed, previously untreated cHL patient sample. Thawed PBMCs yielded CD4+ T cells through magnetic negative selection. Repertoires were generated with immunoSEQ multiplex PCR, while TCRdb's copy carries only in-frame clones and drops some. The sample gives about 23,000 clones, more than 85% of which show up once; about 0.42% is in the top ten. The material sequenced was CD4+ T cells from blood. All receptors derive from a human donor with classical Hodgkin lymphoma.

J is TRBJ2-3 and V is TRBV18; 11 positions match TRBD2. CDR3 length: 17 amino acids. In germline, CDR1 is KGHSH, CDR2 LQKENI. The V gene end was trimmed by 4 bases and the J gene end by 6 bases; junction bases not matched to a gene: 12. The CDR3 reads CASSLPHSGGGLDTQYF. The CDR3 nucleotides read TGTGCCAGCTCACTCCCCCATAGCGGGGGGGGGCTTGATACGCAGTATTTT.

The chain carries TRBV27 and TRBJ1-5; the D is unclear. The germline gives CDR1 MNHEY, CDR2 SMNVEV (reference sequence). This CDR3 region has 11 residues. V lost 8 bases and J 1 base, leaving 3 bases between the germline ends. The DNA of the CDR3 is TGTGCCAGCGGAAGCAATCAGCCCCAGCATTTT. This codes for CASGSNQPQHF.

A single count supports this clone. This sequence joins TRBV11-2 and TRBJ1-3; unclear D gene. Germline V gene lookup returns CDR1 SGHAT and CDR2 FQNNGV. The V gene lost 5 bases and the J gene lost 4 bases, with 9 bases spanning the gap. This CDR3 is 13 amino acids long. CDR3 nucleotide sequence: TGTGCCAGCAGCCCTAGTGGCGGAAACACCATATATTTT. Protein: CASSPSGGNTIYF.

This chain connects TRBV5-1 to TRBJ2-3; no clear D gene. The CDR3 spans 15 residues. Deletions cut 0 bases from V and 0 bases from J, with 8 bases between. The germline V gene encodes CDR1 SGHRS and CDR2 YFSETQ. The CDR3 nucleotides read TGCGCCAGCAGCTTGGACCAAGGAAGCACAGATACGCAGTATTTT. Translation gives CASSLDQGSTDTQYF.

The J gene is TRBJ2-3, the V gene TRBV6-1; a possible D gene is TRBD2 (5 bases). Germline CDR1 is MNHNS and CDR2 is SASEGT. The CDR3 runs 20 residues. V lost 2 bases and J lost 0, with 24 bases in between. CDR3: CASSESGLAWVLSSTDTQYF. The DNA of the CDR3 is TGTGCCAGCAGTGAATCGGGTCTAGCCTGGGTCTTATCTAGCACAGATACGCAGTATTTT.